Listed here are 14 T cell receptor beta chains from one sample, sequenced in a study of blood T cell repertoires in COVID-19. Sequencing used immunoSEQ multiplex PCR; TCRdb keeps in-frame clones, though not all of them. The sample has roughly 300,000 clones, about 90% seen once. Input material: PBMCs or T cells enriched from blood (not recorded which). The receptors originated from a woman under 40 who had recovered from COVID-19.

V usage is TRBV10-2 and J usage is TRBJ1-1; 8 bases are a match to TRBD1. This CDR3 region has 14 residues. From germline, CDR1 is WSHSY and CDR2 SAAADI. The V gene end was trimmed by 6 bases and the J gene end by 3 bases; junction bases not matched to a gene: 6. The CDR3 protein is CASRDRVAYTEAFF. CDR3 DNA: TGCGCCAGCAGGGACAGGGTGGCATACACTGAAGCTTTCTTT.

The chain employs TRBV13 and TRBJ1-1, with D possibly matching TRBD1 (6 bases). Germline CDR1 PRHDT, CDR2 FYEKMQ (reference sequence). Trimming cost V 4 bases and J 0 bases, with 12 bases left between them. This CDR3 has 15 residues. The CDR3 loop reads CASSSQGGMNTEAFF. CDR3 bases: TGTGCCAGCAGCTCACAGGGTGGGATGAACACTGAAGCTTTCTTT.

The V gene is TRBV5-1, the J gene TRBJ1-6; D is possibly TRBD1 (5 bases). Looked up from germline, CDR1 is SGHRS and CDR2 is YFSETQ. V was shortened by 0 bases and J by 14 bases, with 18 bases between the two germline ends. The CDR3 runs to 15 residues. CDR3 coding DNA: TGCGCCAGCAGCTTGGCGGGGGTATCGGGTTTGGCCCTCCACTTT. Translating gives CASSLAGVSGLALHF.

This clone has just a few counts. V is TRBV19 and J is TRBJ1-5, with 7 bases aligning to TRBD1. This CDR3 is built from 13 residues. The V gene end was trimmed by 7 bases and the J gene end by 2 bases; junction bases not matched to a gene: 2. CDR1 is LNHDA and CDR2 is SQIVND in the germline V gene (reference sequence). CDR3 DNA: TGTGCCAGTAACGACAGGGGCAATCAGCCCCAGCATTTT. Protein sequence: CASNDRGNQPQHF. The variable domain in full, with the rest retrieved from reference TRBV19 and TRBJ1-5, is DGGITQSPKYLFRKEGQNVTLSCEQNLNHDAMYWYRQDPGQGLRLIYYSQIVNDFQKGDIAEGYSVSREKKESFPLTVTSAQKNPTAFYLCASNDRGNQPQHFGDGTRLSIL.

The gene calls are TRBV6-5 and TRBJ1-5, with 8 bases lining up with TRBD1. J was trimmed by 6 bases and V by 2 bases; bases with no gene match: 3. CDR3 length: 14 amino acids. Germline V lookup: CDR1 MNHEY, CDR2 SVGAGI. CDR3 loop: CASSYGQGIQPQHF. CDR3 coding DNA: TGTGCCAGCAGTTACGGACAGGGTATTCAGCCCCAGCATTTT.

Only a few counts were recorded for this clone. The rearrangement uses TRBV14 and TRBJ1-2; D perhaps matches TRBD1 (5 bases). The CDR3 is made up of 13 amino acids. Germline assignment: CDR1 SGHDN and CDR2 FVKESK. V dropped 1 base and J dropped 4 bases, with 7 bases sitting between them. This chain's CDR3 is CASSQGQGYGYTF. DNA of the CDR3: TGTGCCAGCAGCCAAGGTCAGGGCTATGGCTACACCTTC.

The CDR3: CAISRGGGSTDTQYF. The CDR3 nucleotides read TGTGCCATCAGCCGGGGGGGCGGATCCACAGATACGCAGTATTTT. The chain couples TRBV10-3 to TRBJ2-3; 8 nucleotides line up with TRBD2. The germline gives CDR1 ENHRY, CDR2 SYGVKD. The CDR3 totals 15 residues. V shed 6 bases and J 2 bases; nucleotides not matched to a gene: 7.

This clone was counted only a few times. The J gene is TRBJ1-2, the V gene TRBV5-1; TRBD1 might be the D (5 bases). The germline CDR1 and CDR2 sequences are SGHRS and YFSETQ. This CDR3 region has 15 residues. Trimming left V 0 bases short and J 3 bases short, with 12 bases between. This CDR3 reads CASSLEAGLDYGYTF. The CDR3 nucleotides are TGCGCCAGCAGCTTGGAAGCAGGGCTCGACTATGGCTACACCTTC.

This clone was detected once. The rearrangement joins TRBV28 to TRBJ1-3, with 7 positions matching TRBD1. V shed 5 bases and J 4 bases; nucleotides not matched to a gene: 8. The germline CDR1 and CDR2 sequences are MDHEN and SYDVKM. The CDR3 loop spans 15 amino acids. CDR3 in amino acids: CASSPGQLGGNTIYF. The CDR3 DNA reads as TGTGCCAGCAGTCCGGGACAGCTGGGGGGAAACACCATATATTTT.

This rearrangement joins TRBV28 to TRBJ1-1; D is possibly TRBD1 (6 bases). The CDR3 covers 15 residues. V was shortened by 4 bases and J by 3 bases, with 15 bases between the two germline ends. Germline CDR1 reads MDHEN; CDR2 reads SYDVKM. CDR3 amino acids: CASSSLGGGYTEAFF. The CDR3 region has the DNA TGTGCCAGCAGTTCCTTAGGGGGTGGGTACACTGAAGCTTTCTTT. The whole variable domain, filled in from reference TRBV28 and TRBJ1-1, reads DVKVTQSSRYLVKRTGEKVFLECVQDMDHENMFWYRQDPGLGLRLIYFSYDVKMKEKGDIPEGYSVSREKKERFSLILESASTNQTSMYLCASSSLGGGYTEAFFGQGTRLTVV.

CDR3 sequence: CASSRRTDAIYF. In DNA form, the CDR3 reads TGTGCCAGCAGCCGTCGGACTGATGCCATATATTTT. V gene TRBV6-6 combines with J gene TRBJ1-3; unclear D gene. With 6 bases removed from V and 11 bases from J, the gap between germline ends came to 14 bases. Germline-derived CDR1 and CDR2 are MNHNY and SVGAGI (reference sequence). The CDR3 has 12 residues.

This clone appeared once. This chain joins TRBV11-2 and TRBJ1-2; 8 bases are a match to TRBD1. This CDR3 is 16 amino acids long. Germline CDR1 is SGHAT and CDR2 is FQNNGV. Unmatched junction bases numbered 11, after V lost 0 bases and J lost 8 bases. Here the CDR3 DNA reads TGTGCCAGCAGCTTAGATCGGAGGGACAGGTCTTGGGGCTACACCTTC. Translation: CASSLDRRDRSWGYTF.

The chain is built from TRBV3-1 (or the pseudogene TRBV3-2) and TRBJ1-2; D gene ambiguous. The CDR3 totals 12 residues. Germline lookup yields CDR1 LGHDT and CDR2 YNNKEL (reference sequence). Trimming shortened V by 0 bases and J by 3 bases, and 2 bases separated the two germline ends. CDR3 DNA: TGTGCCAGCAGCCAAGACTACTATGGCTACACCTTC. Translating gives CASSQDYYGYTF.

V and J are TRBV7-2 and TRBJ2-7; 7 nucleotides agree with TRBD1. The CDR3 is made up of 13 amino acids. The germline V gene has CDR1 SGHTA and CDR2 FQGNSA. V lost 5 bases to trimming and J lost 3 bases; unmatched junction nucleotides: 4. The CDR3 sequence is CASSLGQLYEQYF. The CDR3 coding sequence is TGTGCCAGCAGCCTGGGACAGCTCTACGAGCAGTACTTC.